The source of this T cell receptor (beta chain) is a study of blood T cell repertoires in COVID-19 (dated by TCRdb to the early 2020s). Concerning the study at large: The collaborator samples originated in the United States, Italy and Spain and spanned the acute and convalescent phases of COVID-19. The repertoires were made available in a free public database intended to serve as a resource for research on the immune response to SARS-CoV-2. The sample metadata nearly always contained a de-identified subject ID, COVID-19 status, age in years and sex. Subjects who had been exposed to COVID-19, were actively infected with it, or had recovered from it provided the deeply sampled blood TCRbeta repertoires that made up the dataset. Where available, HLA class I and class II types were obtained from metadata supplied by the sample provider rather than from assay-based typing. The material from the prospective study consisted of cDNA or gDNA derived from T cells, B-cell-depleted T cells, or PBMCs. Samples were obtained from the ongoing ImmuneRACE study (first 160 participants) and from some 1,200 subjects provided by 6 global collaborators.

Another Seattle source contributed samples from volunteer blood donors who had recovered from COVID-19. Collaborating institutions collected whole blood in K2EDTA tubes following their own protocols. For TCRbeta analysis, collaborators shipped samples in one of three forms: frozen whole blood, isolated PBMCs, or DNA extracted from either of those sample types. Spanning cysteine to phenylalanine, the CDR3 consists of 16 amino acids. Only the CDR3 region is kept as DNA, spanning 48 bases read in frame from base 1. Germline trimming: 4 bases from V, 6 bases from J; junction bases outside gene matches: 13. In the germline V gene, CDR1 corresponds to MNHNS and CDR2 to SASEGT. There are a few counts of this clone. This clone's antigen is unknown. Qualities for individual bases were not recorded, and no much larger clone is one base off. Here is what the overall study found, with its caveats: The amount of clinical and demographic metadata varied by source and participant and was provided uncurated.

TCRbeta CDR3 regions were amplified from genomic DNA using the immunoSEQ Assay, a bias-controlled multiplex PCR. Per the authors' processing: Within the assay, amplification of reference gene primers was used to estimate how many nucleated cells each sample contained. Sequence reads were collapsed and filtered to measure the absolute abundance of every unique TCRbeta CDR3 rearrangement. For each sample, productive Simpson clonality was calculated as the square root of Simpson's diversity index over productive rearrangements. Here the immuneACCESS table is served through TCRdb, limited to in-frame sequences with V and J called. Missing clones are a known gap in these copies; in checked studies unresolved V genes cover under half, and the rest lacks a known reason. V, J and clone size derive from that table, while D and trimming were established from the DNA sequence. Recorded for this sample are roughly 260,000 clones; 88% of them occurred a single time. The ten largest account for about 4.1% of the sample.

The receptor comes from a man aged 60-69 years who had recovered from COVID-19. Sequenced material: peripheral blood. The chain is made from TRBV6-1 and TRBJ1-2; TRBD1 agrees with 8 junctional bases. The bases read TGTGCCAGCAGTGGACAGGGGTCTCCGAAAAGGGATGGCTACACCTTC. Translation gives CASSGQGSPKRDGYTF.